The entry below gives a single T cell receptor (beta chain) sequence along with its context. This sample was taken from a study of PD-L1 blockade in urothelial cancer. In the study overall: About 90% of the roughly 30 patients were men with bladder-origin urothelial cancer.

The V and J ends lost 2 bases and 6 bases respectively, with 5 bases between them. Germline V CDR1 and CDR2: MNHEY, SVGAGI. The CDR3 contains 13 residues. Synthetic analogs of TCR templates were spiked into every PCR. Clones were sequenced by immunoSEQ multiplex PCR, and TCRdb holds only the in-frame ones, with some missing. Of about 30,000 clones in the sample, 87% were seen once. This chain uses TRBV6-5 with TRBJ1-6; no reliable D call. This material consisted of PBMCs, taken around atezolizumab (anti-PD-L1) treatment. The sequence came from a man aged 45 to 65 with urothelial cancer. The chain's CDR3 is CASSYTPNSPLHF. CDR3 sequence (DNA): TGTGCCAGCAGTTACACACCTAATTCACCCCTCCACTTT.